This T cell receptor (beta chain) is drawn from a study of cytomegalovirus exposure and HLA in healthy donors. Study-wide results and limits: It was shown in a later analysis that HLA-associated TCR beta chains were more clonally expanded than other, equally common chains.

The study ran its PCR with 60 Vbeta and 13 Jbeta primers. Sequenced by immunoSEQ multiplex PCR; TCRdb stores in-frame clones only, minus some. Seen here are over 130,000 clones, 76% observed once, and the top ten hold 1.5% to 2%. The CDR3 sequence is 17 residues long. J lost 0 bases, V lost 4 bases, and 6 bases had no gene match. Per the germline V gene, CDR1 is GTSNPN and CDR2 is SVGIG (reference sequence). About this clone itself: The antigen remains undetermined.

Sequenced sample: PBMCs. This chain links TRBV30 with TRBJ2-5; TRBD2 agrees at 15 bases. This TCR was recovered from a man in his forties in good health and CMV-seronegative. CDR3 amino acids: CAWTTGLAGGHQETQYF. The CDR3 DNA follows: TGTGCCTGGACGACGGGACTAGCGGGGGGACACCAAGAGACCCAGTACTTC.